The entry below gives a single T cell receptor beta chain sequence along with its context. The data were taken from a study of blood T cell repertoires in COVID-19. Overall study context: Nucleic acid was either cDNA or gDNA, and it came from T cells, B-cell-depleted T cells, or PBMCs.

This CDR3 region has 12 residues. The germline V gene encodes CDR1 ENHRY and CDR2 SYGVKD. Trimming removed 4 bases from V and 5 bases from J, with 6 bases in between. Per the original data handling: Amplifying reference gene primers gave estimates of nucleated cell counts. Measured with immunoSEQ multiplex PCR; TCRdb has only the in-frame clones, and not every one. That table is the source of V, J and clone size, and D and trimming were worked out from the DNA. Of about 20,000 clones listed, 85% to 95% are singletons. Sequenced input: peripheral blood. This chain uses TRBV10-3 with TRBJ2-1, with D possibly being TRBD1 (6 bases). The TCR sequence derives from a woman aged 45 to 65 with active COVID-19. As DNA, the CDR3 is TGTGCCATCAGTGGGGGGCACAATGAGCAGTTCTTC. Amino acids: CAISGGHNEQFF.